Detailed here is one T cell receptor beta chain. The target antigen is unknown. The data stem from a study of CD8+ T cells in alopecia areata. Sequencing templates came from extracted RNA that was reverse transcribed into cDNA. Some clones are missing from TCRdb's copy, which holds only in-frame ones; the method was immunoSEQ multiplex PCR. The sample consists of approximately 280,000 clones, roughly 50% of them appearing once. Treatment of the sample: oral pan-JAK inhibitor, 5-10 mg twice daily. Punch biopsies of lesional scalp, plus peripheral blood, were taken from alopecia areata patients. Sorting of CD4+ and CD8+ T cells was performed on PBMCs. Notes on the study in general: Normal-skin resident alphabeta T cells also appear among scalp sample sequences.

The V gene lost 0 bases and the J gene lost 2 bases, with 9 bases spanning the gap. This CDR3 contains 15 residues. Germline CDR1 is SGHTA and CDR2 is FQGNSA. The clonotype was recovered from a human donor with alopecia areata. V gene TRBV7-2 combines with J gene TRBJ2-3; the D gene could be TRBD1 or TRBD2 (5 bases each). The input for sequencing was CD4+ T cells sorted from blood, taken at week 24, from a patient treated with tofacitinib. The CDR3 DNA follows: TGTGCCAGCAGCTTAGCGGGGGTTCACACAGATACGCAGTATTTT. The encoded protein is CASSLAGVHTDTQYF.